The sequence of this TCR beta chain was determined in a study of shared clonotypes between healthy human individuals. As for the study in general: Donors, aged 18 to 49, were two women and three men.

There are 13 residues in the CDR3. The V gene's germline CDR1 is MGHRA and CDR2 YSYEKL. Trimming removed 5 bases from V and 2 bases from J, with 9 bases in between. A word on this clone: Its matching antigen is unknown.

Some clones are missing from TCRdb's copy, which holds only in-frame ones; the method was immunoSEQ multiplex PCR. The profile shows roughly 1 million clones, more than 60% of them singletons. Study-level points and caveats: Across subsets, estimated richness was generally greater for naive than for memory populations. A limitation of the genetic and exposure-history diversity represented arose from few donors.

The clonotype originates from a man between 18 and 35 years old in good health. J is TRBJ1-1 and V is TRBV4-1; D is unresolved. Sequenced material: memory CD4+ T cells sorted from blood. The subset: CD45RA-negative fraction. The CDR3 sequence is CASSNALNTEAFF. The CDR3 bases are TGCGCCAGCAGCAACGCCCTAAACACTGAAGCTTTCTTT.